The source of this T cell receptor (beta chain) is a study of blood T cell repertoires in COVID-19. Study overall: PBMCs, B-cell-depleted T cells, or T cells were the source of the cDNA or gDNA that made up the material.

Original handling: Cell counts per sample came from amplifying reference gene primers. The method was immunoSEQ multiplex PCR; TCRdb's version includes in-frame clones alone and lacks a portion of them. From that table come the V and J calls and clone size; the DNA was used to work out D and trimming. The sample consists of about 180,000 clones, about 88% of them appearing once. Participants were aged roughly 18 to 100 years from around 26 US areas. Participant-given clinical history determined each cohort assignment. This clone was detected once. V trimming: 1 base; J trimming: 7 bases; junction bases outside the gene matches: 18. This CDR3 has 18 amino acids. Germline V lookup: CDR1 SGHTA, CDR2 FQGNSA.

The rearrangement links TRBV7-2 to TRBJ2-7; 8 bases match TRBD2. The receptor comes from a woman aged 40 to 49 with acute COVID-19. Input material: PBMCs or T cells enriched from blood (not recorded which). This chain's CDR3 is CASSLGWGQAGASGEQYF. In nucleotides, the CDR3 is TGTGCCAGCAGCTTAGGATGGGGTCAAGCGGGGGCTTCGGGGGAGCAGTACTTC.